Reported below is one TCR beta chain. With 3 bases removed from V and 3 bases from J, the gap between germline ends came to 9 bases. Germline V lookup: CDR1 SNHLY, CDR2 FYNNEI. This CDR3 is 13 amino acids long. The second PCR ran about 6 to 12 cycles with a sample-barcoded 5' primer and J-beta primers. TCRdb fed the 5' RACE reads into MiXCR, producing one record per CDR3 protein. The sample includes about 680,000 distinct CDR3 sequences, more than 40% of them seen just once. These data belong to a study of blood T cells in healthy people across ages. This receptor was identified in a woman in her fifties or sixties in good health. This chain uses TRBV2 with TRBJ2-7, with D tentatively TRBD1 (6 bases). The specimen sequenced was blood. CDR3 coding DNA: TGTGCCAGCAGTGAGTGGACAGACTACGAGCAGTACTTC. Translating it yields CASSEWTDYEQYF.